This T cell receptor beta chain appears in the sequencing data of a study of blood T cell repertoires in COVID-19. Across the study: Italy, Spain and the United States were the sources of the convalescent and acute COVID-19 samples. PBMCs, B-cell-depleted T cells, or T cells were the source of the cDNA or gDNA that made up the material.

Original processing methods: Amplification of reference gene primers was used by the study to estimate nucleated cell counts. Sequencing used immunoSEQ multiplex PCR; TCRdb keeps in-frame clones, though not all of them. The D gene and trimming were derived from the DNA, and the V and J assignments and clone size from that table. The data show hundreds of thousands of clones, around 89% seen once. Germline V CDR1 and CDR2: MRHNA, SNTAGT. The CDR3 runs to 14 residues. V lost 5 bases and J lost 6; bases outside the gene matches: 7. The rearrangement joins TRBV6-4 to TRBJ2-3; the match to TRBD2 covers 8 bases. The sequenced sample consisted of peripheral blood. This receptor was identified in a woman aged 40 to 55 who had recovered from COVID-19. CDR3 in amino acids: CASSSGSPGDTQYF. The CDR3 region has the DNA TGTGCCAGCAGTAGCGGGAGTCCTGGGGATACGCAGTATTTT.